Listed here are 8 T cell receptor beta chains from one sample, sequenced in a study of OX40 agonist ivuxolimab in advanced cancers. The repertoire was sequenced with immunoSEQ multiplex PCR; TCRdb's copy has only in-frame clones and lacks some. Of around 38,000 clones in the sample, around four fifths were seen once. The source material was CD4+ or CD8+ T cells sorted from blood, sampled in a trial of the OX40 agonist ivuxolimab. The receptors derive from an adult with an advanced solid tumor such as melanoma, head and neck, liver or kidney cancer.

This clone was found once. CDR3 region: CASSAKGEQYF. CDR3 in DNA: TGTGCCAGCTCAGCCAAGGGCGAGCAGTACTTC. The chain has TRBV18 and TRBJ2-7, with no clear D. The CDR3 spans 11 residues. Trimming took 5 bases from V and 6 from J, leaving 8 bases between them. In germline, CDR1 is KGHSH, CDR2 LQKENI.

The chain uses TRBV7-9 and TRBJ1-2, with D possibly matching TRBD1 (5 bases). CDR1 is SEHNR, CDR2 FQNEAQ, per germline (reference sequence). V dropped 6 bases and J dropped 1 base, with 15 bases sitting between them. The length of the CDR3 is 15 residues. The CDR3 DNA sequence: TGTGCCAGCAGAGAAAAGGGGCCAAGTAACTATGGCTACACCTTC. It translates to CASREKGPSNYGYTF.

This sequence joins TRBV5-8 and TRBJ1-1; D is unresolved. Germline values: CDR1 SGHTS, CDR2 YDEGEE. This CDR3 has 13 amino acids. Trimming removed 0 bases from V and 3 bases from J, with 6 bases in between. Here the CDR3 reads CASSLGRDTEAFF. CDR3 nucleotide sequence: TGTGCCAGCAGCTTGGGGCGAGACACTGAAGCTTTCTTT.

CDR3 DNA: TGTGCCAGCAGCCCCCGAGGAGGATCCGGGGAGCTGTTTTTT. Its protein product is CASSPRGGSGELFF. J is TRBJ2-2 and V is TRBV7-9, with a weak D call TRBD2 (5 bases). CDR3 length: 14 amino acids. Per the germline V gene, CDR1 is SEHNR and CDR2 is FQNEAQ (reference sequence). V was clipped by 5 bases and J by 6 bases, with 13 bases between them.

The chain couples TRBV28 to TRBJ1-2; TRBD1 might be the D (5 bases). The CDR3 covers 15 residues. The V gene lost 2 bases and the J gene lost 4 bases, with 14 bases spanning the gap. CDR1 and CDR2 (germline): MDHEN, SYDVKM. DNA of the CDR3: TGTGCCAGCAGTTTACAGGGCGGCGTAATCTATGGCTACACCTTC. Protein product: CASSLQGGVIYGYTF.

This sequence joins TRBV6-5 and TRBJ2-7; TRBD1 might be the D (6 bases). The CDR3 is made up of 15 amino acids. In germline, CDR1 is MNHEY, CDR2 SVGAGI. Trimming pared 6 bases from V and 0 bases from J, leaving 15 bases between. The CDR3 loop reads CASSRDSRGSYEQYF. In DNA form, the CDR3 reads TGTGCCAGCAGCCGCGATAGCAGGGGCTCCTACGAGCAGTACTTC.

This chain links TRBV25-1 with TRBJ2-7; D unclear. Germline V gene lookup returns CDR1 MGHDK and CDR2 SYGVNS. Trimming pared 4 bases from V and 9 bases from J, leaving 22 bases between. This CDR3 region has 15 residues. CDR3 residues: CASSGSTIAGYVQYF. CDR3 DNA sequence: TGTGCCAGCAGTGGGTCAACAATTGCCGGCTATGTGCAGTACTTC.

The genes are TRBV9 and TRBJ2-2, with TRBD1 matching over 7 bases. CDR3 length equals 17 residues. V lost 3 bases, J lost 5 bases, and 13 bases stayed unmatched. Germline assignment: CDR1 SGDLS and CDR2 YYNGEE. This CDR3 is CASSETAGTVETGELFF. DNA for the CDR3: TGTGCCAGCAGCGAGACCGCCGGGACAGTAGAAACCGGGGAGCTGTTTTTT.